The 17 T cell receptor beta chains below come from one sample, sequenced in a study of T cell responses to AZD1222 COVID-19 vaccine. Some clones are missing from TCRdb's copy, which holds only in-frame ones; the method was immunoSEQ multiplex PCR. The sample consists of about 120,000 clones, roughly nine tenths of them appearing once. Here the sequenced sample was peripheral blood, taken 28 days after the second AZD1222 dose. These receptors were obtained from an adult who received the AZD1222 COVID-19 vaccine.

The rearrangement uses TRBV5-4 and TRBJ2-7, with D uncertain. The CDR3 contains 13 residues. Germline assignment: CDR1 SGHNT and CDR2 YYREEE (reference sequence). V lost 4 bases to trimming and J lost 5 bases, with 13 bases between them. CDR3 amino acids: CASSQQNENEQYF. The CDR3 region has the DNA TGTGCCAGCAGCCAGCAGAACGAGAACGAGCAGTACTTC.

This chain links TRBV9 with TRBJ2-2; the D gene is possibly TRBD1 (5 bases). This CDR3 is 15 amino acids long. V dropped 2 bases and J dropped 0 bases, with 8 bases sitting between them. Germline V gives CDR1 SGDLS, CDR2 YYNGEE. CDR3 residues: CASSVGQANTGELFF. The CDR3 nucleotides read TGTGCCAGCAGCGTGGGGCAGGCGAACACCGGGGAGCTGTTTTTT. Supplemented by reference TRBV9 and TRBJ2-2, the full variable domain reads DSGVTQTPKHLITATGQRVTLRCSPRSGDLSVYWYQQSLDQGLQFLIQYYNGEERAKGNILERFSAQQFPDLHSELNLSSLELGDSALYFCASSVGQANTGELFFGEGSRLTVL.

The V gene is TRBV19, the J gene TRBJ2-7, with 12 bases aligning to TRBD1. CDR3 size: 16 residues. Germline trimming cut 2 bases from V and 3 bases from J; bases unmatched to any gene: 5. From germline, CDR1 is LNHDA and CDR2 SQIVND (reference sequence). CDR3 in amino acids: CASSITGTGGFYEQYF. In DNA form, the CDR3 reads TGTGCCAGTAGTATAACCGGGACAGGGGGCTTCTACGAGCAGTACTTC. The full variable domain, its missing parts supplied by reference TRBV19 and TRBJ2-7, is DGGITQSPKYLFRKEGQNVTLSCEQNLNHDAMYWYRQDPGQGLRLIYYSQIVNDFQKGDIAEGYSVSREKKESFPLTVTSAQKNPTAFYLCASSITGTGGFYEQYFGPGTRLTVT.

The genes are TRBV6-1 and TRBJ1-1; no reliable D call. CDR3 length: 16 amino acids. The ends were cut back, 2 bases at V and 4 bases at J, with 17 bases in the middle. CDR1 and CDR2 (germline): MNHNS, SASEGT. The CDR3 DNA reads TGTGCCAGCAGTGAATTGCTTAAGGGTCGGAGCACTGAAGCTTTCTTT. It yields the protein CASSELLKGRSTEAFF.

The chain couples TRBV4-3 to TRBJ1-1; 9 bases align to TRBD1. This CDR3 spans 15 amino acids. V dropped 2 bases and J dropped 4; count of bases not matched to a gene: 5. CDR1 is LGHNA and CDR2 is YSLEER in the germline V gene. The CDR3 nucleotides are TGCGCCAGCAGCCAAAGGGGACAGGGCGGCACTGAAGCTTTCTTT. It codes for CASSQRGQGGTEAFF.

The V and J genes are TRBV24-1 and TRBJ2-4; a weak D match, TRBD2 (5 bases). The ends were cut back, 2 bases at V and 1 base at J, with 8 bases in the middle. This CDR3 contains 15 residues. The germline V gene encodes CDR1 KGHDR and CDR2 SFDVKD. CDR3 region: CATSDSRGAKNIQYF. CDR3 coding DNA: TGTGCCACCAGTGATTCCCGCGGGGCCAAAAACATTCAGTACTTC.

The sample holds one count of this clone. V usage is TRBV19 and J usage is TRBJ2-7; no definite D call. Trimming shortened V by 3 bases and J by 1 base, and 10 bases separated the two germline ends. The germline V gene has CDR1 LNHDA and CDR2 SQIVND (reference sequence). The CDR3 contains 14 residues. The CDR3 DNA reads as TGTGCCAGTAGTATCGCGGCCGGATCCTACGAGCAGTACTTC. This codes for CASSIAAGSYEQYF.

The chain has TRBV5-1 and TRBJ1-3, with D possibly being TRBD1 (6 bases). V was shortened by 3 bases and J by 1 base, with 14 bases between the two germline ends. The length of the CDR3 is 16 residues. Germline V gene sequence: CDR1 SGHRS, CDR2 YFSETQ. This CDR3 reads CASSSGTGFSGNTIYF. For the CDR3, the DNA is TGCGCCAGCAGCTCAGGAACAGGGTTTTCTGGAAACACCATATATTTT. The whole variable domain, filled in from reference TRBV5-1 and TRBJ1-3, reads KAGVTQTPRYLIKTRGQQVTLSCSPISGHRSVSWYQQTPGQGLQFLFEYFSETQRNKGNFPGRFSGRQFSNSRSEMNVSTLELGDSALYLCASSSGTGFSGNTIYFGEGSWLTVV.

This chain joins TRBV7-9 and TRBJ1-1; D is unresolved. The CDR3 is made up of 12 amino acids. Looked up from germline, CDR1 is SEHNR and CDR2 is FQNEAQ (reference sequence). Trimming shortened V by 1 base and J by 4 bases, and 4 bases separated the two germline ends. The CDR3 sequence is CASSLGVTEAFF. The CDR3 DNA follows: TGTGCCAGCAGCTTAGGGGTCACTGAAGCTTTCTTT.

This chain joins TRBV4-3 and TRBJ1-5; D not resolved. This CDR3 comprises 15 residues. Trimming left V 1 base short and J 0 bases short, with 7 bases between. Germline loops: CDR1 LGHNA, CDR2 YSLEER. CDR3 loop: CASSQGVLSNQPQHF. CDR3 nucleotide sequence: TGCGCCAGCAGCCAAGGGGTACTTAGCAATCAGCCCCAGCATTTT.

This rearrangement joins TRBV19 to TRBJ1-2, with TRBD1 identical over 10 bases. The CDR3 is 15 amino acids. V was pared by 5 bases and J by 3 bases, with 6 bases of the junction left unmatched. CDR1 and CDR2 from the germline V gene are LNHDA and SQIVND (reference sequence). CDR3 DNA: TGTGCCAGTAGTCAACCGGGACAGGGGTACTATGGCTACACCTTC. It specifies CASSQPGQGYYGYTF.

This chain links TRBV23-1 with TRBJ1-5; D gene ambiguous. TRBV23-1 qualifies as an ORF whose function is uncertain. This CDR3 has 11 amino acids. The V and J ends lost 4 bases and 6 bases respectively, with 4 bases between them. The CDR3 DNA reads TGCGCCAGCAGTCGGGGTCAGCCCCAGCATTTT. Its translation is CASSRGQPQHF.

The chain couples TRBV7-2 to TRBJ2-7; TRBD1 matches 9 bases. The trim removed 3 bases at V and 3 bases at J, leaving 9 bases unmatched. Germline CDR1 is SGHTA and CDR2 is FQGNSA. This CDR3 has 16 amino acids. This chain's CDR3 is CASSFQTGQGIYEQYF. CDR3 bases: TGTGCCAGCAGCTTCCAAACGGGACAGGGTATCTACGAGCAGTACTTC.

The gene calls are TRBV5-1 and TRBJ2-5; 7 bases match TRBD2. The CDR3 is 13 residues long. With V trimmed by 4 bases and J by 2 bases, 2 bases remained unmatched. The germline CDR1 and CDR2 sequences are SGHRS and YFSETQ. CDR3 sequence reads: CASSTSVQETQYF. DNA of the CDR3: TGCGCCAGCAGCACTAGCGTTCAAGAGACCCAGTACTTC.

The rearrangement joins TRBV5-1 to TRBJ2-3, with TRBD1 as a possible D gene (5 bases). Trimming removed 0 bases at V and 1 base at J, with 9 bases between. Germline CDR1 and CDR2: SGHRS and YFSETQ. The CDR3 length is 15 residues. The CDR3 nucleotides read TGCGCCAGCAGCTTGGGGTGGGGCCGCACAGATACGCAGTATTTT. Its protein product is CASSLGWGRTDTQYF. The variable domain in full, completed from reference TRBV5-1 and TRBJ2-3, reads KAGVTQTPRYLIKTRGQQVTLSCSPISGHRSVSWYQQTPGQGLQFLFEYFSETQRNKGNFPGRFSGRQFSNSRSEMNVSTLELGDSALYLCASSLGWGRTDTQYFGPGTRLTVL.

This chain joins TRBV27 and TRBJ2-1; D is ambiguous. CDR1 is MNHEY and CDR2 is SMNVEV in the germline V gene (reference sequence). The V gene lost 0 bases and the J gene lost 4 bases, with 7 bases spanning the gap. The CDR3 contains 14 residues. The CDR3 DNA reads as TGTGCCAGCAGTTTATCTCGGGCGTACAATGAGCAGTTCTTC. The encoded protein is CASSLSRAYNEQFF.

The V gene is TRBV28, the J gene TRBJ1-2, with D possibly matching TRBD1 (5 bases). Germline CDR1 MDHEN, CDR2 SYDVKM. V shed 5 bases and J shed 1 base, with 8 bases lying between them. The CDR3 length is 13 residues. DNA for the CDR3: TGTGCCAGCAGTATGGGGGGTAACTATGGCTACACCTTC. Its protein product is CASSMGGNYGYTF.